This T cell receptor beta chain was recorded in a study of post-analysis software for immune sequencing data. Study overall: Both relapsing-remitting and secondary progressive multiple sclerosis featured among the disease courses, as did progressive-relapsing multiple sclerosis. Study conclusions and caveats: TRBV segments more frequent in patients than in controls numbered roughly 5 and included TRBV5-6, TRBV5-1 and TRBV20-1. Strong same-batch co-clustering of samples appeared with F measure clustering. Versus controls, multiple sclerosis patients showed significantly lower diversity (normalized Chao1).

This CDR3 is built from 13 residues. V lost 1 base and J 4 bases, leaving 8 bases between the germline ends. Germline V gene lookup returns CDR1 GTSNPN and CDR2 SVGIG (reference sequence). Unique molecular identifiers were carried by the TCR beta cDNA libraries. Each batch of about 0.95 to 10 million T cells produced hundreds of thousands of cDNA molecules. TCRdb re-derived calls from the PCR reads in MiXCR, one entry per CDR3 protein. Here the sample spans over 250,000 distinct CDR3 sequences, 35% to 40% being singletons. This clonotype was found many times. Antigen unknown. Sample: blood. This TCR was sampled from a girl between 5 and 17 years old with multiple sclerosis. This sequence joins TRBV30 and TRBJ2-1; D is unresolved. CDR3 DNA: TGTGCCTGGAGTGGTTGGACGTACAATGAGCAGTTCTTC. Translated, it gives CAWSGWTYNEQFF.